The T cell receptor beta chain described here comes from a study of blood T cell repertoires in COVID-19. The wider study: The United States, Italy and Spain were the sources of the acute and convalescent COVID-19 samples. T cells, B-cell-depleted T cells, or PBMCs provided the cDNA or gDNA that served as material.

Ages ranged from roughly 18 to 100 years, with residence in 20 to 30 US areas. Assignment of participants to cohorts was predicated upon participant-reported clinical history. Produced via immunoSEQ multiplex PCR; TCRdb's table is partial and in-frame only. Of 300,000 to 450,000 clones listed, 70% to 90% are singletons. The TCR originated in a man between 25 and 39 years old who had recovered from COVID-19. Sequencing was carried out using PBMCs or T cells enriched from blood (not recorded which).

CDR3 protein: CATRADSYEQYF. The CDR3, as DNA: TGTGCCACCAGGGCAGACTCCTACGAGCAGTACTTC. The genes are TRBV24-1 and TRBJ2-7; D unresolved. CDR3 length equals 12 residues. Germline lookup yields CDR1 KGHDR and CDR2 SFDVKD. Trimming left V 7 bases short and J 0 bases short, with 6 bases between.